The 26 T cell receptor beta chains listed next were all sequenced from one sample in a study of blood T cell repertoires in COVID-19. Sequenced by immunoSEQ multiplex PCR; TCRdb stores in-frame clones only, minus some. The repertoire holds 250,000 to 350,000 clones, with 87% as singletons. The sequenced material came from peripheral blood. These receptors all come from a man younger than 30 with active or convalescent COVID-19.

In its sample, this clone was seen once. The V call is TRBV19, the J call TRBJ1-4; perhaps TRBD1 as D (5 bases). CDR1 and CDR2 from the germline V gene are LNHDA and SQIVND (reference sequence). The CDR3 covers 12 residues. Trimming removed 6 bases from V and 5 bases from J, with 7 bases in between. CDR3 coding DNA: TGTGCCAGTAGGGCAGGGAATGAAAAACTGTTTTTT. It codes for CASRAGNEKLFF.

The CDR3 nucleotides read TGTGCCACCAGTGATAACCGGGACGGAAAGCTTATCGTCCGAAATAGGGGGTCTTCACCCCTCCACTTT. Protein: CATSDNRDGKLIVRNRGSSPLHF. The chain links TRBV24-1 to TRBJ1-6, with a tentative D call TRBD1 (6 bases). CDR1 and CDR2 from the germline V gene are KGHDR and SFDVKD. CDR3 length: 23 amino acids. Trimming removed 3 bases from V and 9 bases from J, with 38 bases in between.

The gene calls are TRBV6-2 or TRBV6-3 and TRBJ2-5; 8 bases align to TRBD2. The ends lost 6 bases at V and 5 bases at J; junction bases unmatched: 14. Germline V gene lookup returns CDR1 MNHEY and CDR2 SVGEGT. CDR3 length: 16 residues. CDR3 sequence (DNA): TGTGCCAGCAGCCCCGGGACTAGTACCCCCAAGGAGACCCAGTACTTC. It is translated as CASSPGTSTPKETQYF.

The chain joins TRBV27 to TRBJ2-5; 11 bases line up with TRBD1. V lost 8 bases to trimming and J lost 4 bases; unmatched junction nucleotides: 3. CDR3 length equals 13 residues. Germline assignment: CDR1 MNHEY and CDR2 SMNVEV (reference sequence). The CDR3 coding sequence is TGTGCCAGCCGGGACAGGGGGAGAGAGACCCAGTACTTC. Protein product: CASRDRGRETQYF.

This rearrangement joins TRBV4-1 to TRBJ2-7; 7 bases fit TRBD1. This CDR3 is built from 15 residues. Germline CDR1 is MGHRA and CDR2 is YSYEKL. V shed 4 bases and J 5 bases; nucleotides not matched to a gene: 11. The CDR3 region is CASSRPGQARNEQYF. The CDR3 DNA reads as TGCGCCAGCAGCCGCCCCGGACAGGCCAGAAACGAGCAGTACTTC.

The rearrangement links TRBV5-4 to TRBJ2-5; TRBD1 agrees at 7 bases. CDR1 and CDR2 (germline): SGHNT, YYREEE (reference sequence). The CDR3 contains 13 residues. J was trimmed by 5 bases and V by 4 bases; bases with no gene match: 5. CDR3 nucleotide sequence: TGTGCCAGCAGCGGGACAGCTGAGGAGACCCAGTACTTC. Its translation is CASSGTAEETQYF.

V usage is TRBV19 and J usage is TRBJ2-7, with TRBD2 identical over 10 bases. The V segment lost 5 bases and the J segment 0 bases; nucleotides outside the gene matches: 7. Germline CDR1 LNHDA, CDR2 SQIVND (reference sequence). The length of the CDR3 is 16 residues. The CDR3 loop reads CASSAGLADSSYEQYF. CDR3 DNA sequence: TGTGCCAGTAGTGCCGGACTAGCGGACTCCTCCTACGAGCAGTACTTC.

This chain uses TRBV28 with TRBJ1-2, with D perhaps matching TRBD1 (5 bases). The germline gives CDR1 MDHEN, CDR2 SYDVKM. The CDR3 is made up of 15 amino acids. The V gene lost 4 bases and the J gene lost 0 bases, with 12 bases spanning the gap. CDR3 nucleotide sequence: TGTGCCAGCAGTTCCCCCGGGGGATCTAACTATGGCTACACCTTC. It yields the protein CASSSPGGSNYGYTF.

This chain links TRBV7-9 with TRBJ2-7; 8 nucleotides match TRBD1. The J segment lost 3 bases and the V segment lost 5 bases, leaving 6 bases of the junction unmatched. The V gene's germline CDR1 is SEHNR and CDR2 FQNEAQ (reference sequence). The CDR3 runs to 14 residues. The CDR3 region has the DNA TGTGCCAGCAGCAACACAGGGGGGTTCTACGAGCAGTACTTC. It encodes CASSNTGGFYEQYF.

This clone occurred a few times. V and J are TRBV28 and TRBJ1-4, with no clear D. The CDR3 has 15 residues. The germline V gene has CDR1 MDHEN and CDR2 SYDVKM. Trimming removed 5 bases at V and 8 bases at J, with 18 bases between. The CDR3, as DNA: TGTGCCAGCAGTCCCACTTCGGGAGAGGACGAAAAACTGTTTTTT. Residues: CASSPTSGEDEKLFF.

V gene TRBV7-2 combines with J gene TRBJ2-5; TRBD2 aligns across 9 bases. There are 17 residues in the CDR3. CDR1 is SGHTA and CDR2 is FQGNSA in the germline V gene. The junction had 11 bases not matched to a gene; V was cut back by 1 base and J by 5 bases. The CDR3 protein is CASSLGTWSGRRETQYF. As DNA, the CDR3 is TGTGCCAGCAGCTTAGGAACTTGGAGCGGGAGGCGGGAGACCCAGTACTTC.

The V gene is TRBV5-4, the J gene TRBJ1-2; 7 bases map to TRBD1. The ends lost 1 base at V and 6 bases at J; junction bases unmatched: 9. CDR1 is SGHNT, CDR2 YYREEE, per germline (reference sequence). This CDR3 comprises 15 residues. The CDR3 DNA follows: TGTGCCAGCAGCTTGAAGGGACAGCTCCTCAATGGCTACACCTTC. Translated: CASSLKGQLLNGYTF.

This clone was counted between two and nine times. The J gene is TRBJ2-1, the V gene TRBV5-6; D is unresolved. The CDR3 consists of 13 residues. V was cut by 2 bases and J by 4 bases, with 7 bases left in between. Looked up from germline, CDR1 is SGHDT and CDR2 is YYEEEE. In DNA, the CDR3 is TGTGCCAGCAGCTTTGGTACTTACAATGAGCAGTTCTTC. Protein sequence: CASSFGTYNEQFF.

The gene calls are TRBV5-6 and TRBJ2-3; TRBD1 agrees at 9 bases. The CDR3 is 17 amino acids. Germline loops: CDR1 SGHDT, CDR2 YYEEEE. V lost 3 bases and J lost 3; bases outside the gene matches: 11. CDR3 coding DNA: TGTGCCAGCAGCTACGCCGACAGGGGGATTACGACAGATACGCAGTATTTT. Protein: CASSYADRGITTDTQYF. The whole variable domain, filled in from reference TRBV5-6 and TRBJ2-3, reads DAGVTQSPTHLIKTRGQQVTLRCSPKSGHDTVSWYQQALGQGPQFIFQYYEEEERQRGNFPDRFSGHQFPNYSSELNVNALLLGDSALYLCASSYADRGITTDTQYFGPGTRLTVL.

The chain is built from TRBV5-6 and TRBJ1-1; D might be TRBD1 (6 bases). This CDR3 region has 14 residues. Germline V gene data show CDR1 as SGHDT and CDR2 as YYEEEE. V was shortened by 4 bases and J by 7 bases, with 17 bases between the two germline ends. CDR3 protein: CASSPSSQGLEAFF. DNA of the CDR3: TGTGCCAGCAGCCCCTCGTCTCAGGGGCTTGAAGCTTTCTTT.

The gene calls are TRBV28 and TRBJ2-4, with 9 bases fitting TRBD2. Trimming at V came to 6 bases and at J to 9 bases, leaving 3 bases not matched to a gene. Germline-derived CDR1 and CDR2 are MDHEN and SYDVKM. The CDR3 covers 12 residues. CDR3 region: CASRWREGIQYF. DNA for the CDR3: TGTGCCAGCAGGTGGCGGGAGGGCATTCAGTACTTC.

The chain employs TRBV4-1 and TRBJ2-5, with 11 bases aligning to TRBD1. The CDR3 sequence is 15 residues long. With V trimmed by 4 bases and J by 2 bases, 3 bases remained unmatched. The germline V gene encodes CDR1 MGHRA and CDR2 YSYEKL. For the CDR3, the DNA is TGCGCCAGCAGCCCGGGACAGGGGGGGCAAGAGACCCAGTACTTC. Residues: CASSPGQGGQETQYF.

This clone was seen more than once but under ten times. This chain uses TRBV6-5 with TRBJ1-2; D unresolved. Per the germline V gene, CDR1 is MNHEY and CDR2 is SVGAGI. The CDR3 is 14 residues long. The germline V and J ends were trimmed by 7 bases and 8 bases, with 20 bases remaining between them. The CDR3 region is CASTPRGYSIGYTF. As DNA, the CDR3 is TGTGCCAGCACGCCCAGAGGATATTCAATAGGCTACACCTTC.

The rearrangement joins TRBV2 to TRBJ2-3; tentatively, D is TRBD2 (6 bases). Germline values: CDR1 SNHLY, CDR2 FYNNEI. V shed 6 bases and J shed 4 bases, with 8 bases lying between them. This CDR3 has 12 residues. CDR3 protein: CASRREADTQYF. CDR3 in DNA: TGTGCCAGCAGGAGGGAGGCAGATACGCAGTATTTT.

Worth noting for this clone: Other DNA sequences in this sample translate to the same CDR3. The V call is TRBV7-9, the J call TRBJ1-5; D unresolved. Trimming took 1 base from V and 5 from J, leaving 6 bases between them. This CDR3 comprises 13 residues. CDR1 and CDR2 from the germline V gene are SEHNR and FQNEAQ (reference sequence). CDR3 residues: CASSLGGHQPQHF. As DNA, the CDR3 is TGTGCCAGCAGCTTAGGCGGGCATCAGCCCCAGCATTTT.

The chain has TRBV4-3 and TRBJ1-1; TRBD1 matches at 12 bases. The CDR3 totals 20 residues. The trim removed 0 bases at V and 2 bases at J, leaving 13 bases unmatched. The germline gives CDR1 LGHNA, CDR2 YSLEER. As DNA, the CDR3 is TGCGCCAGCAGCCAAGAGCCCCCGGGACAGGGGGCACGGAGAAACACTGAAGCTTTCTTT. Translating it yields CASSQEPPGQGARRNTEAFF.

The chain has TRBV2 and TRBJ1-2; a weak D match, TRBD1 (6 bases). V lost 6 bases to trimming and J lost 0 bases, with 17 bases between them. CDR1 SNHLY and CDR2 FYNNEI come from the germline V gene. The CDR3 has 16 residues. The CDR3 coding sequence is TGTGCCAGCAGCTTACAGGACAGCCTACCTAACTATGGCTACACCTTC. It yields the protein CASSLQDSLPNYGYTF.

About this clone itself: Additional DNA sequences in this sample encode the identical CDR3. The V and J genes are TRBV5-1 and TRBJ2-5, with D unclear. CDR3 length equals 13 residues. V shed 0 bases and J shed 4 bases, with 7 bases lying between them. Germline lookup yields CDR1 SGHRS and CDR2 YFSETQ. The CDR3 is CASSLGGRETQYF. CDR3 DNA sequence: TGCGCCAGCAGCTTGGGCGGTAGAGAGACCCAGTACTTC.

V gene TRBV5-6 combines with J gene TRBJ2-7; the D is unclear. The length of the CDR3 is 14 residues. Germline values: CDR1 SGHDT, CDR2 YYEEEE. V shed 2 bases and J shed 0 bases, with 9 bases lying between them. CDR3: CASSLRSYSYEQYF. The CDR3 coding sequence is TGTGCCAGCAGCTTAAGGAGTTACTCCTACGAGCAGTACTTC.

This chain uses TRBV5-1 with TRBJ1-1; the D gene is possibly TRBD1 (5 bases). The V end was cut by 5 bases, the J end by 5 bases, with 10 bases between. Germline assignment: CDR1 SGHRS and CDR2 YFSETQ. The CDR3 has 12 amino acids. The CDR3 sequence: CASRTGGTEAFF. CDR3 DNA: TGCGCCAGCAGGACGGGGGGGACTGAAGCTTTCTTT.

This chain uses TRBV5-6 with TRBJ1-4, with TRBD1 matching over 7 bases. V trimming: 5 bases; J trimming: 1 base; junction bases outside the gene matches: 5. Germline V gene data show CDR1 as SGHDT and CDR2 as YYEEEE. This CDR3 comprises 15 residues. In DNA form, the CDR3 reads TGTGCCAGCAGAATACACAGGGGAACTAATGAAAAACTGTTTTTT. This codes for CASRIHRGTNEKLFF.